The rows below give T cell receptor beta chains drawn from one sample of a study of blood T cell repertoires in COVID-19. Using immunoSEQ multiplex PCR, the repertoire was profiled, and TCRdb retains in-frame clones only, with some absent. This sample has more than 150,000 clones, with 80% to 85% found just once. The sequenced material came from peripheral blood. The receptors were gathered from a middle-aged woman with acute or convalescent COVID-19. Each CDR3 is given with its conserved first and last residue. D genes are given only for firm matches.

CDR3 protein	V gene	J gene	D gene
CAIRTGARNTEAFF	TRBV10-2	TRBJ1-1	TRBD1
CASSSDRASSPLHF	TRBV5-1	TRBJ1-6	TRBD1
CASTDTGELFF	TRBV5-1	TRBJ2-2	.
CASSLEGQGGSYEQYF	TRBV28	TRBJ2-7	TRBD1
CASSSSSSYNSPLHF	TRBV7-2	TRBJ1-6	.
CASSPGESNYGYTF	TRBV19	TRBJ1-2	.
CASSRRRGLLRDGYREQFF	TRBV7-9	TRBJ2-1	.
CASSLTGGQQPQHF	TRBV7-8	TRBJ1-5	TRBD1
CASRLFPTGTDTQYF	TRBV6-5	TRBJ2-3	.
CASTLVQANTGELFF	TRBV11-2	TRBJ2-2	.
CASSRLEGNTEAFF	TRBV3-1/TRBV3-2	TRBJ1-1	.
CATSDPTGGGYEQYF	TRBV24-1	TRBJ2-7	TRBD1
CASRGGGDEQYF	TRBV4-1	TRBJ2-7	TRBD2
CASSLEQMNTEAFF	TRBV5-1	TRBJ1-1	.
CASSPTGTDYGYTF	TRBV3-1/TRBV3-2	TRBJ1-2	TRBD1
CASSSRRVNYGYTF	TRBV6-5	TRBJ1-2	.
CASSSGLRQPQHF	TRBV6-5	TRBJ1-5	.
CASSPGQNNEKLFF	TRBV19	TRBJ1-4	.
CASTRDRAYEQYF	TRBV6-6	TRBJ2-7	TRBD1